The 5 T cell receptor beta chains below come from one sample, sequenced in a study of human thymus T cells. Produced via immunoSEQ multiplex PCR; TCRdb's table is partial and in-frame only. The sample yields about 50,000 clones, more than 85% seen once. Sequencing used blood. Source of these receptors: a girl under three years old with a congenital heart defect but otherwise immunologically healthy.

The CDR3 DNA reads TGTGCCAGCAGCGCCGGATACATTCAGTACTTC. This translates into CASSAGYIQYF. The chain recombines TRBV9 with TRBJ2-4; D is ambiguous. The CDR3 is made up of 11 amino acids. V lost 3 bases and J lost 8, with 6 bases in between. Per germline, CDR1 SGDLS and CDR2 YYNGEE.

This clone was detected once. This chain joins TRBV7-2 and TRBJ1-1, with 8 bases identical to TRBD1. V was clipped by 1 base and J by 0 bases; unmatched bases: 7. The CDR3 totals 17 residues. Germline V gene lookup returns CDR1 SGHTA and CDR2 FQGNSA. The CDR3 nucleotides read TGTGCCAGCAGCTTAGGGGACAGGATACTTATGAACACTGAAGCTTTCTTT. Its translation: CASSLGDRILMNTEAFF.

The CDR3 loop reads CATSRDFRDRAFRDAYNEQFF. In DNA form, the CDR3 reads TGTGCCACCAGCAGAGATTTTCGGGACAGGGCCTTCAGAGATGCCTACAATGAGCAGTTCTTC. V and J are TRBV15 and TRBJ2-1; 9 nucleotides agree with TRBD1. Trimming removed 0 bases from V and 2 bases from J; junction bases left unmatched: 17. From germline, CDR1 is LNHNV and CDR2 YYDKDF (reference sequence). The CDR3 consists of 21 residues.

The chain couples TRBV29-1 to TRBJ2-2, with a possible D match to TRBD1 (6 bases). Trimming pared 6 bases from V and 0 bases from J, leaving 8 bases between. CDR3 length equals 13 residues. Germline loops: CDR1 SQVTM, CDR2 ANQGSEA. The CDR3 is CSVGDTNTGELFF. In nucleotides, the CDR3 is TGCAGCGTAGGGGACACGAACACCGGGGAGCTGTTTTTT.

In DNA form, the CDR3 reads TGCGCCAGCAGCTTGGGAGGGCGGGAGAGAGCCTACGAGCAGTACTTC. Translated, it gives CASSLGGRERAYEQYF. V is TRBV5-1 and J is TRBJ2-7, with TRBD2 matching 7 bases. CDR1 is SGHRS and CDR2 is YFSETQ in the germline V gene. V shed 0 bases and J 2 bases; nucleotides not matched to a gene: 8. The CDR3 extends over 16 amino acids.